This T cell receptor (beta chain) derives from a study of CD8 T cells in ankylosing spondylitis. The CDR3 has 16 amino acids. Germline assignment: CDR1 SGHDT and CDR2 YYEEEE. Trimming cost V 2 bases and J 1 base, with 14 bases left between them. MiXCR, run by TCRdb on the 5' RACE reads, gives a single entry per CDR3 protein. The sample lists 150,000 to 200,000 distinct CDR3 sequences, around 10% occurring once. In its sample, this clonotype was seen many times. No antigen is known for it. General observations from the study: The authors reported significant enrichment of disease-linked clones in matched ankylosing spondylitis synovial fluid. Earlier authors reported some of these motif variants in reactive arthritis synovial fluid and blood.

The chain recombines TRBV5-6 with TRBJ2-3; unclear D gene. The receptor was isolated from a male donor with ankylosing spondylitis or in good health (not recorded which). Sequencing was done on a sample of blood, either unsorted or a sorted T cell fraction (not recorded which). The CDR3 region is CASSFRVNTGTDTQYF. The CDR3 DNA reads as TGTGCCAGCAGCTTTCGCGTGAATACTGGCACAGATACGCAGTATTTT.